This record concerns one TCR beta chain sequence. Its antigen is undetermined. This record comes from a study of molecular identifiers for immune sequencing clone quantification. Study-wide results and caveats: The share of molecules held by clones above 20 RNA copies was over 99% in effector cells and under 1% in naive cells.

Both previously described methods and listed TCR primers were employed to make bulk TCR libraries. TCRdb re-called the PCR reads with MiXCR, one entry per CDR3 protein. The sample has 550,000 to 750,000 distinct CDR3 sequences, just under 20% seen once; the top ten hold around 0.9%. Germline values: CDR1 LNHDA, CDR2 SQIVND (reference sequence). The V end lost 8 bases, the J end lost 5 bases, and 9 bases lay between the germline ends. The CDR3 sequence is 12 residues long. Libraries for naive CD8 T cells, which were made from approximately 22,000 to 940,000 sorted cells, drew on 10%, 30% or 50% of the RNA. Using a CD8+CD4-CCR7+CD45RA+ phenotype, naive CD8 T cells were sorted.

The source material was naive CD8+ T cells from blood, with Jurkat cell RNA spiked in. Specified subset: FACS-sorted CD8+CD4-CCR7+CD45RA+ naive T cells. The sequence was collected from a human donor in good health. Some libraries in this study had Jurkat cell RNA spiked in. The rearrangement joins TRBV19 to TRBJ2-2; no clear D. The CDR3 region has the DNA TGTGCCAGTCAGCCGAGGACCGGGGAGCTGTTTTTT. Translation gives CASQPRTGELFF.